This T cell receptor (beta chain) is drawn from a study of T cells in Graves' hyperthyroidism and ophthalmopathy (dated 2019 in TCRdb). Turning to the overall study: Peripheral blood was collected at initial diagnosis, before any treatment. To identify TCR V-J signatures that set the groups apart, the researchers used a discovery cohort of 90 to 100 patients, made up of 43 with Graves' ophthalmopathy and about 60 with stable Graves' hyperthyroidism. Whether ophthalmopathy could be predicted prospectively was tested in an independent validation cohort made up of approximately 19 hyperthyroidism patients plus 17 patients who later progressed to ophthalmopathy. The 100 discovery patients were divided at random into training and test sets in a 7:3 ratio. The study also compared thyroid tissue and blood T-cell repertoires from a handful of Graves' hyperthyroidism patients. Following sampling, methimazole starting at 30 mg daily was given to hyperthyroidism patients, and high-dose intravenous methylprednisolone was given to ophthalmopathy patients. According to the paper, TCR Vbeta CDR3 sequencing was carried out on 135 peripheral blood samples, which came from approximately 41 ophthalmopathy, about 75 hyperthyroidism and some 17 progressor patients.

V is pruned by 4 bases and J by 9 bases, leaving 10 bases of the junction without a gene match. Taken from cysteine to phenylalanine, the CDR3 has 15 residues. The sequence is cut down to CDR3 DNA, 45 bases in frame from base 1. Via the germline V gene, CDR1 is MNHEY and CDR2 SVGEGT. TCR beta CDR3 regions were amplified from RNA transcripts. For the first round of RT-PCR on the TCR CDR3, the HTBI primer set was used together with the Qiagen OneStep RT-PCR kit. A second multiplex PCR round built the libraries, followed by size selection and purification. The libraries were sequenced on an Illumina HiSeq2000 using paired-end 100 bp reads. Concerning the study's data processing: Raw data were processed with SOAPnuke, discarding reads with adapters, uncalled bases, mean Phred below 15, or no exact constant-primer or identifier match. COPE v1.2.5 was used to merge the high-quality paired reads, and each unique nucleotide sequence was defined as a clonotype. MiTCR v1.1 was used to align the clonotypes against IMGT TRBV, TRBD and TRBJ reference segments. Only V-J combinations with frequency above 0.0001, covering approximately 99% of repertoires, were analysed. The TCS score was defined as F50 (clonal expansion) divided by E x V (chaos), with BLOSUM62-based TCRdist calculated between CDR3 peptides within each V-J. Welch's t-statistics and random forest reduced around 510 V-J features to 13, which were used in a naive Bayes classifier (R e1071). The public reads were reanalyzed by TCRdb: fastp trimming at Q25, MiXCR alignment, in-frame beta chains only. Under each unique CDR3 protein, matching rows form one entry showing the most common genes and DNA. What appears here as the V and J calls and clone size reflects TCRdb's work, not the paper's. For this sample the table gives 540,000 or so distinct CDR3 sequences, of which approximately 15% were detected only once. The ten largest clonotypes hold under 8% of the sample.

Graves' hyperthyroidism was defined as stable when no progression to ophthalmopathy occurred over 18 months of follow-up. Hyperthyroidism patients were newly diagnosed, had a disease duration of under 2 months, and were aged 18 to 65 years. Exclusion was applied to patients with uncontrolled infections, other autoimmune diseases, pregnancy or lactation. Clinical symptoms, serum thyroxine and TRAb, thyroid ultrasound, and orbital computed tomography formed the basis for the diagnoses. PBMCs were separated from 10 ml of fresh peripheral blood using Ficoll-Paque density gradient centrifugation. Trizol reagent was used to extract total RNA, and RNA quality was then checked on an Agilent 2100 Bioanalyzer. This clonotype turned up a few times. The clone's antigen remains unknown. No base quality values were provided; no much bigger clone lies one nucleotide off. The paper as a whole reports these results and caveats: During validation, the model predicted progression to ophthalmopathy a median of around six months ahead of onset, with almost 71% sensitivity and around 72% specificity. Blood samples also contained most of the expanded thyroid clonotypes (frequency above 0.001), which suggests that blood repertoires may reflect thyroid immune responses. A model built on a 13 V-J signature distinguished ophthalmopathy from stable hyperthyroidism, reaching around 87% sensitivity and 81.08% specificity in cross-validation and 80%/75% in testing. No statistical method was used to set the sample size in advance, and investigators knew the group allocation.

The TCR comes from a woman in her 30s with Graves' hyperthyroidism. This chain is built from TRBV6-2 or TRBV6-3 and TRBJ2-1; the central 9 bases match TRBD2. Sequenced input: blood. The CDR3 in this case is CASSSLAGYLSEQFF. The sequence in DNA is TGTGCCAGCAGTTCGCTAGCGGGATATTTAAGTGAGCAGTTCTTC.